This TCR beta chain stems from a study of blood T cell repertoires in COVID-19. For the study at large: Nucleic acid was either cDNA or gDNA, and it came from T cells, B-cell-depleted T cells, or PBMCs.

The cohort comprised adults aged roughly 18 to 95 years residing in 20 to 30 US areas. V gave up 3 bases and J gave up 5 bases, with 18 bases separating them. The CDR3 runs 17 residues. Germline CDR1 and CDR2: SGHKS and YYEKEE (reference sequence). Authors' processing steps: Reference gene primer amplification yielded estimated nucleated cell counts. Sequencing was performed with immunoSEQ multiplex PCR; in TCRdb, only in-frame clones are kept and a portion is missing. Clone size and the V and J calls come from that table; the DNA yielded D and trimming. The sample consists of a few hundred thousand clones, roughly four fifths of them appearing once.

The sequenced sample was PBMCs or T cells enriched from blood (not recorded which). The chain carries TRBV5-5 and TRBJ2-6; a weak D match, TRBD1 (7 bases). This clonotype was obtained from a woman in her 40s with acute COVID-19. The CDR3 reads CASSWGDSRRWANVLTF. In nucleotides, the CDR3 is TGTGCCAGCAGCTGGGGGGACAGCCGACGTTGGGCCAACGTCCTGACTTTC. The variable domain in full, completed from reference TRBV5-5 and TRBJ2-6, reads DAGVTQSPTHLIKTRGQQVTLRCSPISGHKSVSWYQQVLGQGPQFIFQYYEKEERGRGNFPDRFSARQFPNYSSELNVNALLLGDSALYLCASSWGDSRRWANVLTFGAGSRLTVL.